The present T cell receptor (beta chain) was sequenced within a study of blood T cell repertoires in COVID-19. Here immunoSEQ multiplex PCR was the method, and the copy in TCRdb shows in-frame clones only, minus some. The profile covers about 140,000 clones, with 88% appearing a single time and more than 1.5% taken by the ten largest. Trimming removed 3 bases at V and 0 bases at J, with 7 bases between. Germline CDR1 KGHSH, CDR2 LQKENI. The CDR3 runs to 14 residues. The receptor was isolated from a woman aged 55-75 years with acute or convalescent COVID-19. This chain connects TRBV18 to TRBJ2-3; a possible D gene is TRBD1 (5 bases). What was sequenced was peripheral blood. The CDR3 region has the DNA TGTGCCAGCTCACCGACAGCTAGCACAGATACGCAGTATTTT. It encodes CASSPTASTDTQYF. Using reference TRBV18 and TRBJ2-3 for the parts outside the CDR3, the full variable domain is NAGVMQNPRHLVRRRGQEARLRCSPMKGHSHVYWYRQLPEEGLKFMVYLQKENIIDESGMPKERFSAEFPKEGPSILRIQQVVRGDSAAYFCASSPTASTDTQYFGPGTRLTVL.